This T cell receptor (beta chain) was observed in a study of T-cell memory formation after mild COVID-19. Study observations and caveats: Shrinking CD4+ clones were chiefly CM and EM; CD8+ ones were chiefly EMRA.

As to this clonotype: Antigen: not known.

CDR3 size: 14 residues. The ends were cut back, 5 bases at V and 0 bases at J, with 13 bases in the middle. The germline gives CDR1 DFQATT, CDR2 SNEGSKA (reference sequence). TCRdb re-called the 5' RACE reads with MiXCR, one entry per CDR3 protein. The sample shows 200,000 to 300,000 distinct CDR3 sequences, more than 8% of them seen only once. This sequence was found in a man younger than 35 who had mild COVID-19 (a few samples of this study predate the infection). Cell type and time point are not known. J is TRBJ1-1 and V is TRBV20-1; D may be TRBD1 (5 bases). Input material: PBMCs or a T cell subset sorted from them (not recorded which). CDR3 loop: CSAGLTGVNTEAFF. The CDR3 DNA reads TGCAGTGCTGGATTAACAGGAGTGAACACTGAAGCTTTCTTT.